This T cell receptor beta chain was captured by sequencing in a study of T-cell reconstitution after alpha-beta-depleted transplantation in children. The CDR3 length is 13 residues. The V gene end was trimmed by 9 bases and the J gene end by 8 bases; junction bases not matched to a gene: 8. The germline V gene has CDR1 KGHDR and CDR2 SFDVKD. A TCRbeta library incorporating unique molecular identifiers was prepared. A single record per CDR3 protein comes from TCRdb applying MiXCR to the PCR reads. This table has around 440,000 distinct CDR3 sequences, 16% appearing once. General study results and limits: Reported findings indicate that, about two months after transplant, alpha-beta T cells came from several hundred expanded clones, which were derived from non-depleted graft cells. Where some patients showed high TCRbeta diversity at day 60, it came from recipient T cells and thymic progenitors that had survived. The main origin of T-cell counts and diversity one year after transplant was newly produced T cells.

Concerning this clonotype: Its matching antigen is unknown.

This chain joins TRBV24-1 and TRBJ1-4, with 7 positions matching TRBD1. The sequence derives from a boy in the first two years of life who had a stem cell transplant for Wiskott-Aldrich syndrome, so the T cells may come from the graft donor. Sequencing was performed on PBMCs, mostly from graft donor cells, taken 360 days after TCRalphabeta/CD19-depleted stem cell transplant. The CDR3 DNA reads TGTGCCACCGCCGACAGGGTAAACGAAAAACTGTTTTTT. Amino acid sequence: CATADRVNEKLFF.